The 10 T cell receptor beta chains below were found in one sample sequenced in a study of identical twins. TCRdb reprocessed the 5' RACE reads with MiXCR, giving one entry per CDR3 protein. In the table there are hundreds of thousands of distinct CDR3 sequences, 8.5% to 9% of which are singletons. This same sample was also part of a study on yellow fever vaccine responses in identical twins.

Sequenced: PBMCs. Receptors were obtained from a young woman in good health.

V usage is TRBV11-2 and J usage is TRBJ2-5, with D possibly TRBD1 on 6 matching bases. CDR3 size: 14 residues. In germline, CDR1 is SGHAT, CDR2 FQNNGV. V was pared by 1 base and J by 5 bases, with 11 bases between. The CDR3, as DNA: TGTGCCAGCAGCTTAGCTCCCAGGGGCGAGACCCAGTACTTC. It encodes CASSLAPRGETQYF. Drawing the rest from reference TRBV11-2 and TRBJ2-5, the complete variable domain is EAGVAQSPRYKIIEKRQSVAFWCNPISGHATLYWYQQILGQGPKLLIQFQNNGVVDDSQLPKDRFSAERLKGVDSTLKIQPAKLEDSAVYLCASSLAPRGETQYFGPGTRLLVL.

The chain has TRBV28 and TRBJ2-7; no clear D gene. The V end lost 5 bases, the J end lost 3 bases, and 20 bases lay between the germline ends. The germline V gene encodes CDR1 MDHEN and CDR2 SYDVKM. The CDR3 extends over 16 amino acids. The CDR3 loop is CASSQRLRLPVYEQYF. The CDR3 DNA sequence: TGTGCCAGCAGTCAACGACTCCGTCTACCGGTCTACGAGCAGTACTTC.

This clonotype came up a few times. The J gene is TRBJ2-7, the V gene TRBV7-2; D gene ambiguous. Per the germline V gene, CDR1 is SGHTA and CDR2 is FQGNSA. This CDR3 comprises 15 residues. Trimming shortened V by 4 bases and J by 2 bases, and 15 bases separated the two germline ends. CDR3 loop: CASSSHRTFTYEQYF. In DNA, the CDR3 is TGTGCCAGCAGCTCTCACAGAACTTTCACCTACGAGCAGTACTTC.

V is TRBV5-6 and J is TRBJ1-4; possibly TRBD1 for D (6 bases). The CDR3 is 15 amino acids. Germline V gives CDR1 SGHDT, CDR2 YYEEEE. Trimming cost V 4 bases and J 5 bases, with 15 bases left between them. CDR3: CASSPLRGGNEKLFF. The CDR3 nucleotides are TGTGCCAGCAGCCCTCTAAGAGGGGGAAATGAAAAACTGTTTTTT. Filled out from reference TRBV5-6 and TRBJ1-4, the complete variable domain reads DAGVTQSPTHLIKTRGQQVTLRCSPKSGHDTVSWYQQALGQGPQFIFQYYEEEERQRGNFPDRFSGHQFPNYSSELNVNALLLGDSALYLCASSPLRGGNEKLFFGSGTQLSVL.

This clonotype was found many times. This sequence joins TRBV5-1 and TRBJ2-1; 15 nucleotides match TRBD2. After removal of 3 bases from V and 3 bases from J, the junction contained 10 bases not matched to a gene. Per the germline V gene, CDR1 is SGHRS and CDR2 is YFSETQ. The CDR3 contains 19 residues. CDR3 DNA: TGCGCCAGCAGCTCACCGGGACTAGCGGGGGGAAAAAGCTACAATGAGCAGTTCTTC. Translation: CASSSPGLAGGKSYNEQFF. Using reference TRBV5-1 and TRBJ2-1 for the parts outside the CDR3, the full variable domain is KAGVTQTPRYLIKTRGQQVTLSCSPISGHRSVSWYQQTPGQGLQFLFEYFSETQRNKGNFPGRFSGRQFSNSRSEMNVSTLELGDSALYLCASSSPGLAGGKSYNEQFFGPGTRLTVL.

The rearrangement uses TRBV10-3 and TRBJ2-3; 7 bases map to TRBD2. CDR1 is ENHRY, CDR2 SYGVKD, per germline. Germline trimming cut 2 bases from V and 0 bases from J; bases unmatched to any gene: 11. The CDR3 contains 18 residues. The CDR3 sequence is CAISEVGTTTRSTDTQYF. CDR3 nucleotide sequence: TGTGCCATCAGTGAGGTCGGGACTACGACGAGGAGCACAGATACGCAGTATTTT.

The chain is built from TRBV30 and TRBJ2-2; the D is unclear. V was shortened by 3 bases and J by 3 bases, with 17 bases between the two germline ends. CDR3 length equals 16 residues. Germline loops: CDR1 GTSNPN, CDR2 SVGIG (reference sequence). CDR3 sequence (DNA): TGTGCCTGGAGGAGTGCACCAGACCGATACACCGGGGAGCTGTTTTTT. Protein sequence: CAWRSAPDRYTGELFF.

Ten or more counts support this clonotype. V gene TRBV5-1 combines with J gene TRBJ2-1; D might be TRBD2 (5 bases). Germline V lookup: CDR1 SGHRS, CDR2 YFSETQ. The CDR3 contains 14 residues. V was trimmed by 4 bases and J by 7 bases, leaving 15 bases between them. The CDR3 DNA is TGCGCCAGCAGCCGGGAACTAGGGATTAATGAGCAGTTCTTC. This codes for CASSRELGINEQFF.

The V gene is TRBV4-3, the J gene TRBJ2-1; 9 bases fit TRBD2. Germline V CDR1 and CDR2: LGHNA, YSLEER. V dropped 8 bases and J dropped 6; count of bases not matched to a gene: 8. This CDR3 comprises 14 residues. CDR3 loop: CASAGGRAVNEQFF. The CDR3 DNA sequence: TGCGCCAGCGCGGGCGGGAGGGCCGTCAATGAGCAGTTCTTC.

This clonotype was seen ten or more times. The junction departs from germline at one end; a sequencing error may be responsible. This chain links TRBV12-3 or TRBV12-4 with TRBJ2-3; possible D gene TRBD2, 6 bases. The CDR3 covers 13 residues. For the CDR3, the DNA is TGTGCCAGCAGATTAGCGGGCACAGATACGCAGTATTTT. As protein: CASRLAGTDTQYF.